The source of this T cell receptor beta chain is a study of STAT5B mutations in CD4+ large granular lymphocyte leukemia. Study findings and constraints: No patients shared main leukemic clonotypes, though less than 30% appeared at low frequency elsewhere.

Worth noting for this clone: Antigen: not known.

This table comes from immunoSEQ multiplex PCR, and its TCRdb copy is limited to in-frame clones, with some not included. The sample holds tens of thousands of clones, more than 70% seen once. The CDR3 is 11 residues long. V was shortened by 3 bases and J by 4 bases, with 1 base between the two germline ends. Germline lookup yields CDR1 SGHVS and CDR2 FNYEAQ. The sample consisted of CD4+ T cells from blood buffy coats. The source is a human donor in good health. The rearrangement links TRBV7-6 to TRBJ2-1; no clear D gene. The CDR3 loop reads CASSFYNEQFF. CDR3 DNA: TGTGCCAGCAGCTTTTACAATGAGCAGTTCTTC.